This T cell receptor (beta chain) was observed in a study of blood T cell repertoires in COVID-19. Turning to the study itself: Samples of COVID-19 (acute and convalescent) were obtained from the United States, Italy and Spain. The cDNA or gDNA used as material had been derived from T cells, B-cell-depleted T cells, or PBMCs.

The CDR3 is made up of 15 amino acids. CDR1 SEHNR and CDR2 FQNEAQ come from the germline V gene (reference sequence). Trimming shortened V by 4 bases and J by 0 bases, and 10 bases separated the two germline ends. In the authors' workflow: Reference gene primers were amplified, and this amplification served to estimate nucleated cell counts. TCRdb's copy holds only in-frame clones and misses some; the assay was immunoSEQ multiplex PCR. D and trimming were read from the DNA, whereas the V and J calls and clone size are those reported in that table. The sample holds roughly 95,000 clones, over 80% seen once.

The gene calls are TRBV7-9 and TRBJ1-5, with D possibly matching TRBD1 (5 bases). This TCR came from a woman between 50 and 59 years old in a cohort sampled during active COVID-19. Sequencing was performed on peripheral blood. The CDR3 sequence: CASSSDSNSNQPQHF. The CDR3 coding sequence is TGTGCCAGCAGCTCCGACAGTAATAGCAATCAGCCCCAGCATTTT.